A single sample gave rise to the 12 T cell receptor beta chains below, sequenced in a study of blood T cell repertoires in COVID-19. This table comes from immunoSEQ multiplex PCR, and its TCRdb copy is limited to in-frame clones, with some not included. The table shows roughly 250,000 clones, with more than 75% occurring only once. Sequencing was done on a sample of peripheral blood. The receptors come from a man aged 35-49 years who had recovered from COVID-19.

The CDR3 region is CASKTGKGNTEAFF. CDR3 in DNA: TGCGCCAGCAAGACAGGGAAGGGTAACACTGAAGCTTTCTTT. The chain is built from TRBV5-1 and TRBJ1-1, with TRBD1 identical over 7 bases. Looked up from germline, CDR1 is SGHRS and CDR2 is YFSETQ. V was pared by 6 bases and J by 2 bases, with 7 bases of the junction left unmatched. This CDR3 has 14 amino acids.

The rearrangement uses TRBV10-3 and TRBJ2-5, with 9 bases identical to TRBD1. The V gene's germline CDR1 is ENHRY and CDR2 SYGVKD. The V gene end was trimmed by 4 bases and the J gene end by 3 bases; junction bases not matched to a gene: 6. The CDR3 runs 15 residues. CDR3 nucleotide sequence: TGTGCCATCAGTGGGACAGGGGTAAGAGAAGAGACCCAGTACTTC. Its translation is CAISGTGVREETQYF.

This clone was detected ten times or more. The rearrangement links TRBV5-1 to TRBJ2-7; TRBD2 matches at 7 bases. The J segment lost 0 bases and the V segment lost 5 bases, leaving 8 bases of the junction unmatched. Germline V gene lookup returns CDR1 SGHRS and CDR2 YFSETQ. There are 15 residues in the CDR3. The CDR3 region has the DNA TGCGCCAGCAGGCGGGAGCCCCAAGGCTCCTACGAGCAGTACTTC. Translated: CASRREPQGSYEQYF.

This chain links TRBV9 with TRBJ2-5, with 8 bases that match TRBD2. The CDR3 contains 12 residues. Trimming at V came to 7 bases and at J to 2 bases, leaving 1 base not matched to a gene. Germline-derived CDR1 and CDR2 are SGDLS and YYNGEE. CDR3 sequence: CASSSGQETQYF. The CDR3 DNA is TGTGCCAGCTCTAGCGGGCAAGAGACCCAGTACTTC. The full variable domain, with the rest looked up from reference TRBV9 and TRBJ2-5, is DSGVTQTPKHLITATGQRVTLRCSPRSGDLSVYWYQQSLDQGLQFLIQYYNGEERAKGNILERFSAQQFPDLHSELNLSSLELGDSALYFCASSSGQETQYFGPGTRLLVL.

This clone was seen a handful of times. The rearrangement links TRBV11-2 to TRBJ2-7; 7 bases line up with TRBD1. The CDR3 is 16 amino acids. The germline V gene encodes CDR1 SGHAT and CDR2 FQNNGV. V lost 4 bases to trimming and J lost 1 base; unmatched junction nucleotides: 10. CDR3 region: CASSSSRDSTSYEQYF. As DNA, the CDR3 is TGTGCCAGCAGCTCTTCCCGGGACAGCACATCCTACGAGCAGTACTTC.

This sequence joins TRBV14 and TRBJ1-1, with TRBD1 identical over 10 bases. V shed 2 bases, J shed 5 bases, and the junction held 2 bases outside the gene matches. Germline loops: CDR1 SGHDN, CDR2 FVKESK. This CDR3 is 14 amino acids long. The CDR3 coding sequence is TGTGCCAGCAGCCAAAGGACAGGGGGGACTGAAGCTTTCTTT. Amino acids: CASSQRTGGTEAFF. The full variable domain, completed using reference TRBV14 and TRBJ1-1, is EAGVTQFPSHSVIEKGQTVTLRCDPISGHDNLYWYRRVMGKEIKFLLHFVKESKQDESGMPNNRFLAERTGGTYSTLKVQPAELEDSGVYFCASSQRTGGTEAFFGQGTRLTVV.

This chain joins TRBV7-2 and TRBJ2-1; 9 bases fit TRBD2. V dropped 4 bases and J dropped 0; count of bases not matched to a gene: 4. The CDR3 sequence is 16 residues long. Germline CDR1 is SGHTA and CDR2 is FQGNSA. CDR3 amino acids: CASSSSSGSSYNEQFF. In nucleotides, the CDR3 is TGTGCCAGCAGCTCGAGTAGCGGGAGCTCCTACAATGAGCAGTTCTTC.

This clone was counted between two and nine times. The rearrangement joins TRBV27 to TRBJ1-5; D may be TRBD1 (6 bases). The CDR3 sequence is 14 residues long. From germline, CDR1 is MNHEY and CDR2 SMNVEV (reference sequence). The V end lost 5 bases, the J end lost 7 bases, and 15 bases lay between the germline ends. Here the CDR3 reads CASSPRGAGQPQHF. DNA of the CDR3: TGTGCCAGCAGTCCTCGGGGGGCTGGGCAGCCCCAGCATTTT.

The DNA of the CDR3 is TGCAGTGCTAGGACAGGGTGGGGCTACACCTTC. As protein: CSARTGWGYTF. The J gene is TRBJ1-2, the V gene TRBV20-1; TRBD1 agrees at 7 bases. The length of the CDR3 is 11 residues. J lost 8 bases, V lost 3 bases, and 3 bases had no gene match. The germline gives CDR1 DFQATT, CDR2 SNEGSKA (reference sequence).

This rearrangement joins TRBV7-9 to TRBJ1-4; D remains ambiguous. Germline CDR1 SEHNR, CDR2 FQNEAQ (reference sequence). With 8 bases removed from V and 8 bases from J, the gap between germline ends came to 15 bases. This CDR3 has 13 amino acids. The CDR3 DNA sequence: TGTGCCAGCGCGTCCGGGATATACGAAAAACTGTTTTTT. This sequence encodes CASASGIYEKLFF.

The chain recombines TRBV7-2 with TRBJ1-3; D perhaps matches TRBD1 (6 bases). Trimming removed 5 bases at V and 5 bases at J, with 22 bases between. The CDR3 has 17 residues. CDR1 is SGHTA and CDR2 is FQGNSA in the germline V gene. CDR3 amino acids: CASSPPTGRGVRNTIYF. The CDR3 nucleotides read TGTGCCAGCAGCCCCCCGACAGGCCGTGGGGTGAGAAACACCATATATTTT.

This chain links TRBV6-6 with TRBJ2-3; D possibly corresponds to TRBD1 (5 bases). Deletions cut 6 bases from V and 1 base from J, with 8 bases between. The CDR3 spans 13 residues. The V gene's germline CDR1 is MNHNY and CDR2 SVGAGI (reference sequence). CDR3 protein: CASRGPGTDTQYF. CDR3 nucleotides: TGTGCCAGCAGGGGGCCCGGCACAGATACGCAGTATTTT.